These 4 T cell receptor beta chains share one sample of origin, sequenced in a study of T cell changes during pregnancy in multiple sclerosis. The assay was immunoSEQ multiplex PCR, and TCRdb's table has in-frame clones only and misses some. The table lists 35,000 to 50,000 clones, about 91% of them singletons, with about 0.42% in the top ten. The sequenced sample was CD4+ T cells from peripheral blood mononuclear cells, obtained in the third trimester of pregnancy. The receptors originated from a female donor in good health, enrolled as a control in a pregnancy study.

The J gene is TRBJ2-7, the V gene TRBV5-4; D is perhaps TRBD2 (7 bases). The CDR3 runs to 16 residues. Trimming left V 3 bases short and J 4 bases short, with 20 bases between. The germline gives CDR1 SGHNT, CDR2 YYREEE (reference sequence). The CDR3 protein is CASSWGRGGTFYEQYF. In DNA form, the CDR3 reads TGTGCCAGCAGCTGGGGAAGGGGGGGTACCTTTTACGAGCAGTACTTC.

The J gene is TRBJ1-1, the V gene TRBV18; unclear D gene. CDR3 length: 15 amino acids. The germline CDR1 and CDR2 sequences are KGHSH and LQKENI. V was pared by 2 bases and J by 1 base, with 11 bases between. In DNA form, the CDR3 reads TGTGCCAGCTCACCAAGTCAGGTGGAGAACACTGAAGCTTTCTTT. This sequence encodes CASSPSQVENTEAFF.

The rearrangement links TRBV27 to TRBJ2-6; 8 bases are shared with TRBD1. The germline CDR1 and CDR2 sequences are MNHEY and SMNVEV (reference sequence). J lost 0 bases, V lost 3 bases, and 4 bases had no gene match. There are 17 residues in the CDR3. CDR3 nucleotides: TGTGCCAGCAGTTTCTGGACAGGGAACTCTGGGGCCAACGTCCTGACTTTC. Its translation: CASSFWTGNSGANVLTF.

The chain carries TRBV18 and TRBJ2-3, with D perhaps matching TRBD2 (6 bases). This CDR3 has 18 amino acids. V lost 2 bases and J 4 bases, leaving 22 bases between the germline ends. Looked up from germline, CDR1 is KGHSH and CDR2 is LQKENI. In DNA, the CDR3 is TGTGCCAGCTCACCAGCCGGGGGAGCCTGGAGGCTCGCAGATACGCAGTATTTT. Its translation is CASSPAGGAWRLADTQYF.